Below, 25 T cell receptor beta chains from the same sample are listed, as sequenced in a study of early T cells in non-severe SARS-CoV-2 infection. TCRdb itself ran the 5' RACE reads through MiXCR, one entry per CDR3 protein. Here the sample spans 60,000 to 65,000 distinct CDR3 sequences, roughly 9% being singletons. The sequencing here drew on whole blood, taken at baseline. The receptors derive from an adult who was a healthcare worker with PCR-confirmed SARS-CoV-2 infection or an uninfected control (not recorded which).

Many counts were recorded for this clonotype. This chain uses TRBV5-4 with TRBJ2-5, with 13 nucleotides matching TRBD2. The CDR3 covers 16 residues. CDR1 is SGHNT and CDR2 is YYREEE in the germline V gene (reference sequence). The trim removed 0 bases at V and 4 bases at J, leaving 3 bases unmatched. CDR3 sequence (DNA): TGTGCCAGCAGCTTGGGGACTAGCGGGAGAGGAGAGACCCAGTACTTC. Translated: CASSLGTSGRGETQYF.

The chain uses TRBV2 and TRBJ2-2, with D maybe TRBD2 (6 bases). The CDR3 length is 14 residues. The germline CDR1 and CDR2 sequences are SNHLY and FYNNEI. V lost 6 bases to trimming and J lost 4 bases, with 12 bases between them. CDR3 sequence (DNA): TGTGCCAGCAGCGGCGGGAAGGGCACCGGGGAGCTGTTTTTT. As protein: CASSGGKGTGELFF.

This clonotype came up many times. J is TRBJ2-7 and V is TRBV7-6; maybe TRBD1 (6 bases). V lost 4 bases to trimming and J lost 5 bases, with 9 bases between them. There are 12 residues in the CDR3. In germline, CDR1 is SGHVS, CDR2 FNYEAQ. CDR3 DNA sequence: TGTGCCAGCAGCTCCAGGGGAGACGAGCAGTACTTC. This sequence encodes CASSSRGDEQYF.

This clonotype has just a few counts. The chain uses TRBV7-8 and TRBJ1-1; D might be TRBD1 (6 bases). The CDR3 is 14 amino acids. V lost 5 bases and J lost 1, with 11 bases in between. Germline lookup yields CDR1 SGHVS and CDR2 FQNEAQ. The CDR3 region is CASSRGSGNTEAFF. CDR3 nucleotide sequence: TGTGCCAGCAGCAGGGGGTCGGGGAACACTGAAGCTTTCTTT.

This chain connects TRBV11-2 to TRBJ2-5, with TRBD2 as a possible D gene (6 bases). V was shortened by 4 bases and J by 5 bases, with 20 bases between the two germline ends. The germline CDR1 and CDR2 sequences are SGHAT and FQNNGV. This CDR3 has 16 residues. The CDR3 sequence is CASSSTLSGEVETQYF. The CDR3 DNA is TGTGCCAGCAGCTCCACCCTTAGCGGCGAGGTGGAGACCCAGTACTTC.

In its sample, this clonotype was seen a few times. The V and J genes are TRBV2 and TRBJ2-2, with 10 bases aligning to TRBD2. Germline V gene sequence: CDR1 SNHLY, CDR2 FYNNEI. The CDR3 is 15 residues long. J was trimmed by 5 bases and V by 7 bases; bases with no gene match: 7. CDR3: CASNGLAADTGELFF. DNA for the CDR3: TGTGCCAGCAATGGACTAGCGGCAGATACCGGGGAGCTGTTTTTT.

This chain connects TRBV10-3 to TRBJ2-2; D not resolved. V lost 11 bases and J lost 0, with 13 bases in between. Germline loops: CDR1 ENHRY, CDR2 SYGVKD. The CDR3 has 14 residues. The CDR3 DNA reads TGTGCCGTAACCGGGCTCCCGAACACCGGGGAGCTGTTTTTT. Its protein is CAVTGLPNTGELFF.

The table lists this clonotype with a few counts. V and J are TRBV20-1 and TRBJ2-1, with 7 positions matching TRBD2. Trimming removed 2 bases from V and 9 bases from J; junction bases left unmatched: 7. This CDR3 contains 13 residues. The germline gives CDR1 DFQATT, CDR2 SNEGSKA (reference sequence). The CDR3 loop reads CSARPYSGFEQFF. DNA for the CDR3: TGCAGTGCTAGACCCTATAGCGGGTTTGAGCAGTTCTTC.

This clonotype appeared many times. The gene calls are TRBV2 and TRBJ2-1; D not resolved. The CDR3 is made up of 12 amino acids. Trimming removed 5 bases at V and 6 bases at J, with 8 bases between. From germline, CDR1 is SNHLY and CDR2 FYNNEI. The chain's CDR3 is CASSPPGNEQFF. The CDR3 region has the DNA TGTGCCAGCAGTCCCCCCGGCAATGAGCAGTTCTTC.

This clonotype came up many times. V usage is TRBV2 and J usage is TRBJ1-3; TRBD1 is a possible D gene (5 bases). This CDR3 has 15 amino acids. Germline V gene data show CDR1 as SNHLY and CDR2 as FYNNEI. V lost 6 bases and J lost 2, with 14 bases in between. CDR3 coding DNA: TGTGCCAGCAGCCGGCAGGGAGCTGCTGGAAACACCATATATTTT. Its translation: CASSRQGAAGNTIYF. The full variable domain, in which reference TRBV2 and TRBJ1-3 provide the parts outside the CDR3, is EPEVTQTPSHQVTQMGQEVILRCVPISNHLYFYWYRQILGQKVEFLVSFYNNEISEKSEIFDDQFSVERPDGSNFTLKIRSTKLEDSAMYFCASSRQGAAGNTIYFGEGSWLTVV.

This clonotype was found many times. CDR3 protein: CASSLGRDTQYF. DNA for the CDR3: TGTGCCAGCAGCCTCGGGAGAGATACGCAGTATTTT. The chain is built from TRBV7-2 and TRBJ2-3, with TRBD2 as a possible D gene (6 bases). The germline V gene has CDR1 SGHTA and CDR2 FQGNSA. The CDR3 spans 12 residues. V shed 5 bases and J shed 5 bases, with 8 bases lying between them.

The genes are TRBV30 and TRBJ2-7, with 7 positions matching TRBD1. Germline CDR1 reads GTSNPN; CDR2 reads SVGIG (reference sequence). The CDR3 totals 14 residues. J was trimmed by 0 bases and V by 4 bases; bases with no gene match: 6. CDR3 DNA: TGTGCCTGGAACCCGGACAGGAGCTCCTACGAGCAGTACTTC. It encodes CAWNPDRSSYEQYF. The full variable domain, its missing parts supplied by reference TRBV30 and TRBJ2-7, is SQTIHQWPATLVQPVGSPLSLECTVEGTSNPNLYWYRQAAGRGLQLLFYSVGIGQISSEVPQNLSASRPQDRQFILSSKKLLLSDSGFYLCAWNPDRSSYEQYFGPGTRLTVT.

There are many counts of this clonotype. This chain links TRBV11-2 with TRBJ1-5, with TRBD1 matching over 8 bases. J was trimmed by 1 base and V by 3 bases; bases with no gene match: 8. The CDR3 is 17 residues long. CDR1 SGHAT and CDR2 FQNNGV come from the germline V gene. The CDR3 loop reads CASSFPGGAKSNQPQHF. The CDR3 nucleotides read TGTGCCAGCAGCTTCCCAGGGGGCGCCAAAAGCAATCAGCCCCAGCATTTT.

This clonotype is deemed medium-sized. The chain couples TRBV3-1 to TRBJ2-1, with 7 bases fitting TRBD2. After removal of 1 base from V and 3 bases from J, the junction contained 3 bases not matched to a gene. This CDR3 has 15 amino acids. CDR1 is LGHDT, CDR2 YNNKEL, per germline (reference sequence). This CDR3 reads CASSQGTGGYNEQFF. The DNA for the CDR3 is TGTGCCAGCAGCCAAGGGACGGGAGGCTACAATGAGCAGTTCTTC.

In its sample, this clonotype was seen many times. The chain recombines TRBV29-1 with TRBJ2-7, with D possibly TRBD1 on 5 matching bases. CDR3 size: 13 residues. V lost 3 bases, J lost 0 bases, and 9 bases lay in between. Germline values: CDR1 SQVTM, CDR2 ANQGSEA. CDR3 protein: CSVESQGSYEQYF. The CDR3 DNA sequence: TGCAGCGTTGAGTCTCAGGGCTCCTACGAGCAGTACTTC.

V is TRBV7-2 and J is TRBJ1-3, with D perhaps matching TRBD1 (6 bases). Germline loops: CDR1 SGHTA, CDR2 FQGNSA. CDR3 length: 13 residues. Trimming took off 5 bases at V and 8 bases at J, with 13 bases between the two ends. In DNA form, the CDR3 reads TGTGCCAGCAGCCCAACAGGGAGAGACACCATATATTTT. Translation gives CASSPTGRDTIYF. Supplemented by reference TRBV7-2 and TRBJ1-3, the full variable domain reads GAGVSQSPSNKVTEKGKDVELRCDPISGHTALYWYRQSLGQGLEFLIYFQGNSAPDKSGLPSDRFSAERTGGSVSTLTIQRTQQEDSAVYLCASSPTGRDTIYFGEGSWLTVV.

This clonotype turned up a few times. The rearrangement uses TRBV27 and TRBJ2-7; the match to TRBD1 covers 7 bases. Trimming cost V 4 bases and J 0 bases; bases outside gene matches: 9. Germline values: CDR1 MNHEY, CDR2 SMNVEV (reference sequence). The length of the CDR3 is 16 residues. The CDR3 DNA reads as TGTGCCAGCAGTTCATACCCCGGGACAGTCTCCTACGAGCAGTACTTC. Amino acid sequence: CASSSYPGTVSYEQYF.

The table lists this clonotype with a few counts. The rearrangement links TRBV2 to TRBJ1-5; possible D gene TRBD1, 6 bases. Germline loops: CDR1 SNHLY, CDR2 FYNNEI. Trimming removed 7 bases at V and 4 bases at J, with 17 bases between. This CDR3 comprises 15 residues. The CDR3 sequence is CASTIRGDTNQPQHF. The CDR3 DNA reads as TGTGCCAGCACCATTAGGGGGGACACTAATCAGCCCCAGCATTTT.

The rearrangement uses TRBV11-2 and TRBJ2-5; 9 nucleotides line up with TRBD2. Germline CDR1 reads SGHAT; CDR2 reads FQNNGV. V dropped 3 bases and J dropped 5; count of bases not matched to a gene: 13. This CDR3 spans 17 amino acids. CDR3 DNA sequence: TGTGCCAGCAGCTTGAGGATAGCGGGAGCTTCGGGGGAGACCCAGTACTTC. Protein: CASSLRIAGASGETQYF.

At least ten counts were recorded for this clonotype. This chain joins TRBV18 and TRBJ1-1, with TRBD1 identical over 10 bases. This CDR3 spans 15 amino acids. CDR1 is KGHSH, CDR2 LQKENI, per germline. With V trimmed by 5 bases and J by 3 bases, 6 bases remained unmatched. CDR3 DNA: TGTGCCAGCTCAATGACAGGGGGCACGGACACTGAAGCTTTCTTT. Its protein product is CASSMTGGTDTEAFF.

This clonotype appeared many times. This chain links TRBV10-3 with TRBJ2-1; a weak D match, TRBD1 (6 bases). Germline V gene data show CDR1 as ENHRY and CDR2 as SYGVKD. The V end was cut by 7 bases, the J end by 6 bases, with 16 bases between. The CDR3 length is 14 residues. CDR3 sequence: CAITPGLQGNEQFF. For the CDR3, the DNA is TGTGCCATCACCCCGGGGCTACAGGGCAATGAGCAGTTCTTC.

This clonotype came up a few times. This chain links TRBV7-8 with TRBJ2-1; possibly TRBD2 for D (5 bases). Germline lookup yields CDR1 SGHVS and CDR2 FQNEAQ. Trimming took off 3 bases at V and 6 bases at J, with 21 bases between the two ends. CDR3 length: 17 residues. CDR3 nucleotides: TGTGCCAGCAGCTTGGGAAGGTCGGACTTGATTCGCAATGAGCAGTTCTTC. This gives the protein CASSLGRSDLIRNEQFF.

This clonotype was observed a handful of times. The chain combines TRBV5-1 with TRBJ2-1; D is tentatively TRBD1 or TRBD2 (5 bases each). Germline-derived CDR1 and CDR2 are SGHRS and YFSETQ. The V gene lost 5 bases and the J gene lost 0 bases, with 12 bases spanning the gap. This CDR3 region has 15 residues. The CDR3 DNA sequence: TGCGCCAGCAGACTTGGGACCGCCTCCTACAATGAGCAGTTCTTC. This encodes CASRLGTASYNEQFF.

This clonotype was found many times. V usage is TRBV19 and J usage is TRBJ1-2; TRBD1 might be the D (6 bases). The V gene lost 8 bases and the J gene lost 4 bases, with 14 bases spanning the gap. The CDR3 runs 13 residues. CDR1 is LNHDA, CDR2 SQIVND, per germline (reference sequence). CDR3 DNA sequence: TGTGCCAGTGCTACAGGGACCCTCTATGGCTACACCTTC. Translated: CASATGTLYGYTF. Looking up the rest from reference TRBV19 and TRBJ1-2 gives the full variable domain: DGGITQSPKYLFRKEGQNVTLSCEQNLNHDAMYWYRQDPGQGLRLIYYSQIVNDFQKGDIAEGYSVSREKKESFPLTVTSAQKNPTAFYLCASATGTLYGYTFGSGTRLTVV.

This clonotype was counted between two and nine times. The chain couples TRBV6-5 to TRBJ2-2; D not resolved. V gave up 6 bases and J gave up 2 bases, with 10 bases separating them. Germline V gene lookup returns CDR1 MNHEY and CDR2 SVGAGI. The CDR3 length is 14 residues. DNA for the CDR3: TGTGCCAGCAGCCCGGACCCAAACACCGGGGAGCTGTTTTTT. Its translation: CASSPDPNTGELFF.